The TCR beta chain under discussion was sequenced for a study of blood T cells in healthy people across ages (dated by TCRdb to 2015 to 2017). Background on the whole study: In model experiments, template switching captured about one uniquely barcoded TCR beta cDNA molecule for every two T cells. For two donors (one aged 18 to 29 and one aged 80 or older), the study analyzed two additional independent replicas of 1 million unique cDNA reads from the same blood draw. Age-related changes in TCR beta repertoire diversity were measured in the study by deep sequencing normalized with unique cDNA molecular identifiers. To avoid experimental bias, donors of different ages were distributed randomly across sequencing lanes. The donors were split into four age groups: young (average 16 years), middle-aged (around 37), aged (over 55) and long-lived (over 80). What the work shows at the level of the full study, not this receptor alone: Compared with the aged group, more naive CD4+ T cells, fewer expanded clones and increased TCR diversity were shown by the long-lived group, suggesting age selection. Estimates of total diversity based on one million sequenced T cells were regarded as lower bounds and as underestimates. Donor CMV infection status was unknown, potentially confounding age-related changes in expanded clonotypes. As age increased, observed TCR beta diversity per million T cells dropped in a roughly linear way, and a significant reduction was already evident by age 40. A strong correlation was found between observed TCR beta diversity and the percentage of naive T cells measured by flow cytometry. Since profiling was done on bulk unsorted PBMCs, naive and antigen-experienced compartments could not be conclusively compared.

Libraries came from 5' RACE. A second PCR of about 7 to 12 cycles was performed with a sample-barcoded 5' primer and a J-beta primer mix. A template-switch 5' adaptor carrying 12 random nucleotides introduced a unique molecular identifier onto each TCR beta cDNA molecule. At least 2.5 million CDR3-containing paired-end reads were obtained from each sample. First-strand cDNA was synthesized from all RNA with the Mint cDNA synthesis kit, primed by a TRBC-specific oligonucleotide. After uracil-DNA glycosylase treatment, a first 18-cycle PCR used universal primers M1SS and BC2_uni_R on all cDNA. Turning to the authors' computational methods: For normalization, 1 million high-quality reads were randomly selected from each sample, with every read carrying a distinct molecular identifier. Reads sharing molecular identifiers were discarded rather than binned into consensus sequences. MiTCR, with a Q25 quality threshold and the strictest error-elimination algorithm, was used for CDR3 identification, clonotype clustering and error correction. A nonparametric unseen species model with Euler transformation was used to estimate lower-bound total TCR beta diversity. TCRdb itself trimmed the public reads at Q25 with fastp, ran MiXCR and retained productive beta chains. Rows merge per CDR3 protein into single entries with the most common DNA and genes. The V and J calls were determined by TCRdb, not by the authors. The sample table shows some 1.8 million distinct CDR3 sequences, and about 39% are seen once. 20% to 25% of the sample belongs to the ten largest clones.

V is shortened by 0 bases, J by 2 bases, and the region joining them spans 12 bases. The germline V gene yields SGHRS for CDR1 and YFSETQ for CDR2. From the cysteine up to the phenylalanine, the CDR3 has a length of 15 residues. Only the CDR3 DNA stays, 45 bases, in frame from base 1. This clonotype was detected a few times. The antigen this receptor binds is unknown. There are no base qualities to consult, and no much larger clone falls within one base. The donors were roughly 40 Caucasian individuals from Russia, aged roughly 6 to 100 years, who were systemically healthy. Around 10 milliliters of peripheral blood were collected from each donor into EDTA-treated Vacutainer tubes. Ficoll-Paque density-gradient centrifugation was used to isolate PBMCs, with at least 6 million obtained per sample. Total RNA, at least 6 micrograms per sample, was extracted from PBMCs with Trizol reagent. Naive CD45RAhigh/CD27high T cell percentages were measured by flow cytometry on a PBMC aliquot from every donor.

The receptor's source is a human donor in good health. The sample taken for sequencing was blood. The rearranged chain carries TRBV5-1 and TRBJ2-7; the D region possibly corresponds to TRBD2 (5 bases align). The CDR3 corresponds to CASSLAGGDTYEQYF. The nucleotides are TGCGCCAGCAGCTTGGCAGGAGGAGACACCTACGAGCAGTACTTC.